One T cell receptor (beta chain) is described in this entry. Antigen specificity is unknown. TCRdb re-derived calls from the reads in MiXCR, one entry per CDR3 protein. The data hold about 470,000 distinct CDR3 sequences, with about 42% observed a single time. The V and J ends lost 5 bases and 2 bases respectively, with 11 bases between them. The V gene's germline CDR1 is MNHGY and CDR2 SAAAGT. The CDR3 runs 14 residues. This sample was taken from a study of T cell repertoires in cytomegalovirus infection. Study at large: Researchers turned to recently identified HLA-C-restricted CMV epitopes as well as well-studied HLA-B-restricted ones. Public TCR beta signature analysis indicated the presence of both CMV infection and matching HLA type. Findings and limits, study-wide: CMV carriers with the relevant HLA were identified by cumulative public TCR beta family frequency. CMV-specific TCR beta clonotypes restricted by HLA-C dominated the ex vivo response.

This clonotype was obtained from a human donor in good health (CMV status not recorded). Some clones in this sample may be carry-over from other donors' samples. The rearrangement uses TRBV6-8 and TRBJ2-3, with D uncertain. The sample here was cultured PBMCs, taken from culture after CMV antigen stimulation. The CDR3 DNA sequence: TGTGCCAGCAGTCCAAGACTGGACACAGATACGCAGTATTTT. Its protein is CASSPRLDTDTQYF.